This T cell receptor beta chain emerged from a study of OX40 agonist ivuxolimab in advanced cancers. As for the study in general: Those treated in dose escalation had hepatocellular carcinoma, melanoma, renal cell cancer or head and neck cancer. Three patients, one with hepatocellular carcinoma and two with cutaneous melanoma, responded partially. Among those enrolled, mean age was roughly 62 years (range about 20 to 79) and 75% to 85% were male.

Measured with immunoSEQ multiplex PCR; TCRdb has only the in-frame clones, and not every one. The sample consists of tens of thousands of clones, approximately 90% of them appearing once. Trimming stripped 2 bases from V and 9 bases from J, with 14 bases between. The CDR3 has 14 residues. The germline V gene has CDR1 SNHLY and CDR2 FYNNEI. Specimen: CD4+ or CD8+ T cells sorted from blood, collected in a trial of the OX40 agonist ivuxolimab. The V gene is TRBV2, the J gene TRBJ1-5; no firm D call. This TCR derives from an adult with an advanced solid tumor such as melanoma, head and neck, liver or kidney cancer. This CDR3 is CASSEIRHEGPQHF. CDR3 DNA sequence: TGTGCCAGCAGTGAAATAAGACATGAGGGGCCCCAGCATTTT. Full variable domain (missing parts from reference TRBV2 and TRBJ1-5): EPEVTQTPSHQVTQMGQEVILRCVPISNHLYFYWYRQILGQKVEFLVSFYNNEISEKSEIFDDQFSVERPDGSNFTLKIRSTKLEDSAMYFCASSEIRHEGPQHFGDGTRLSIL.